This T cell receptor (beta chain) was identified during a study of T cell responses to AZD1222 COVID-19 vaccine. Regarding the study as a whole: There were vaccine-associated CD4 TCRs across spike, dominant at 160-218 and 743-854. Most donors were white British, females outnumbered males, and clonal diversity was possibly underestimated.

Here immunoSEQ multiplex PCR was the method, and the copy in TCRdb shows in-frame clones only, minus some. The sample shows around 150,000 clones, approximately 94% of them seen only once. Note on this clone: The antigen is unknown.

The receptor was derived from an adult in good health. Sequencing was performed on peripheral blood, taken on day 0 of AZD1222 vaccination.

Here the CDR3 DNA reads TGTGCCAGCAGTTTAGGGAGGCAAGCCTATAATTCACCCCTCCACTTT. Protein: CASSLGRQAYNSPLHF. The rearrangement joins TRBV27 to TRBJ1-6; no clear D gene. Looked up from germline, CDR1 is MNHEY and CDR2 is SMNVEV (reference sequence). The V and J ends lost 2 bases and 2 bases respectively, with 10 bases between them. There are 16 residues in the CDR3.